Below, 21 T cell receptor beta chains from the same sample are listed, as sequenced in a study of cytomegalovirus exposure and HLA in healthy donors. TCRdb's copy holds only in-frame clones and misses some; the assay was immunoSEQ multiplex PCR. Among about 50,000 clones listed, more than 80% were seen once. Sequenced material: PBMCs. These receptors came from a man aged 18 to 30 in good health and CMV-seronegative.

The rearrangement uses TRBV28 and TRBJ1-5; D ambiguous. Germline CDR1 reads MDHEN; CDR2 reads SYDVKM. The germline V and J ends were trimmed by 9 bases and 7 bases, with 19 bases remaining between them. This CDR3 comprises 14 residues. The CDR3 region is CASSPSGYRQPQHF. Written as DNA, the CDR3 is TGTGCCAGTTCCCCGTCGGGTTACCGGCAGCCCCAGCATTTT.

The CDR3 loop reads CASSQVNEQGSMYEQYF. The CDR3 DNA reads as TGCGCCAGCAGCCAAGTCAACGAACAGGGTTCAATGTACGAGCAGTACTTC. V usage is TRBV4-1 and J usage is TRBJ2-7; D is possibly TRBD1 (6 bases). There are 17 residues in the CDR3. Germline CDR1 is MGHRA and CDR2 is YSYEKL. V lost 1 base and J 4 bases, leaving 20 bases between the germline ends.

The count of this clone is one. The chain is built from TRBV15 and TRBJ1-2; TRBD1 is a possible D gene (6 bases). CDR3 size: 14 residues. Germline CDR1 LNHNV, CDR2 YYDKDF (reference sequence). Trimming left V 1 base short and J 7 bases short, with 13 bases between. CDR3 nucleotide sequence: TGTGCCACCAGCAGAGGTACAGGGTTGGGTGGCTACACCTTC. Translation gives CATSRGTGLGGYTF.

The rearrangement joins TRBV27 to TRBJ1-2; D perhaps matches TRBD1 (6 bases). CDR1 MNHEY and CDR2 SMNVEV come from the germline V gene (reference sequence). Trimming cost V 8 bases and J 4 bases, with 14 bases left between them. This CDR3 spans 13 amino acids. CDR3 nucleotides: TGTGCCAGCTCTCCTGACAGGACCTATGGCTACACCTTC. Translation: CASSPDRTYGYTF.

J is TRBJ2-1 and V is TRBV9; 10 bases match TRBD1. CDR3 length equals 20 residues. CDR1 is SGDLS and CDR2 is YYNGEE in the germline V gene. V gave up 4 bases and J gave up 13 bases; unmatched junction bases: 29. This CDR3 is CASSPSGTGAEWREALFQFF. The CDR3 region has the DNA TGTGCCAGCAGCCCGTCCGGGACAGGGGCGGAGTGGCGGGAGGCCCTCTTCCAGTTCTTC.

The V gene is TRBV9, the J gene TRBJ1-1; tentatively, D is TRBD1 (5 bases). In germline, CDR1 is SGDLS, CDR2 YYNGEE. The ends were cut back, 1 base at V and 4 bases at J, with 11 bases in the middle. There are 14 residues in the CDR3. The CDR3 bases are TGTGCCAGCAGCGTAACGGGGCGGGGCACTGAAGCTTTCTTT. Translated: CASSVTGRGTEAFF.

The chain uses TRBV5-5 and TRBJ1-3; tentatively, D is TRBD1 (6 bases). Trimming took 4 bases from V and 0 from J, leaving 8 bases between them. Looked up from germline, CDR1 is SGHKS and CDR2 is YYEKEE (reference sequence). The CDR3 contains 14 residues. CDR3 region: CASSDRFSGNTIYF. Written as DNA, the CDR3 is TGTGCCAGCAGCGACAGGTTCTCTGGAAACACCATATATTTT.

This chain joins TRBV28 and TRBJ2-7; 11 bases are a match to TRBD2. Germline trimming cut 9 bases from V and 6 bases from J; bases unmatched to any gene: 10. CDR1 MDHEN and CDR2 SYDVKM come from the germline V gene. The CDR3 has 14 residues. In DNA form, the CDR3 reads TGTGCCAGTGATACTAGCGGGAGCTCATCCGAGCAGTACTTC. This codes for CASDTSGSSSEQYF.

CDR3 nucleotides: TGTGCCAGCAGCCCCACCCGTGGGGAGTTGTACCAAGAGACCCAGTACTTC. Residues: CASSPTRGELYQETQYF. The gene calls are TRBV9 and TRBJ2-5; perhaps TRBD2 as D (5 bases). The ends were cut back, 4 bases at V and 0 bases at J, with 19 bases in the middle. In germline, CDR1 is SGDLS, CDR2 YYNGEE. The CDR3 sequence is 17 residues long.

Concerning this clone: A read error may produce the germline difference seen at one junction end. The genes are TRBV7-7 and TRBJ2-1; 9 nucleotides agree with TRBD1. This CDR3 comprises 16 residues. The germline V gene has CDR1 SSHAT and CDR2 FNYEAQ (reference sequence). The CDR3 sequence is CASSAHVGTGHNEQFF. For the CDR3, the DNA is TGTGCTAGCAGCGCACATGTAGGGACAGGGCACAATGAGCAGTTCTTC.

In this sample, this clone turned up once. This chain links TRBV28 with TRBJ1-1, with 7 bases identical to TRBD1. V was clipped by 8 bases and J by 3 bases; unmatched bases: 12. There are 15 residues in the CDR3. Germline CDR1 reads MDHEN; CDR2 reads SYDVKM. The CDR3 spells CASASNRGGDTEAFF. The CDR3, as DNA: TGTGCCAGCGCCTCCAACAGGGGAGGAGACACTGAAGCTTTCTTT.

The CDR3: CASSTPGQGQYEQYF. The CDR3 DNA reads TGTGCCAGCAGCACACCGGGACAGGGGCAATACGAGCAGTACTTC. The rearrangement links TRBV5-4 to TRBJ2-7, with 10 bases aligning to TRBD1. From germline, CDR1 is SGHNT and CDR2 YYREEE (reference sequence). This CDR3 has 15 residues. Trimming removed 4 bases from V and 4 bases from J; junction bases left unmatched: 8.

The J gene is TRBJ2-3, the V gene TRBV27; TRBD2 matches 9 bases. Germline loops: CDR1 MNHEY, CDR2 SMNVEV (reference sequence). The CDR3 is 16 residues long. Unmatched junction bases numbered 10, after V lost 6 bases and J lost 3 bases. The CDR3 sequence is CASRKGLAVLTDTQYF. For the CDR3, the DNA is TGTGCCAGCAGGAAGGGACTAGCCGTTTTAACAGATACGCAGTATTTT.

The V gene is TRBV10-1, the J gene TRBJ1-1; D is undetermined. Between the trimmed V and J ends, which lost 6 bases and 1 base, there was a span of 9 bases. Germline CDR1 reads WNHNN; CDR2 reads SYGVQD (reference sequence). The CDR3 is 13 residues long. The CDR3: CASRNNWNTEAFF. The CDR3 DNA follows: TGCGCCAGCAGAAATAACTGGAACACTGAAGCTTTCTTT.

The CDR3: CASSPGGHYTDTQYF. In nucleotides, the CDR3 is TGTGCCAGCAGCCCGGGGGGACATTACACAGATACGCAGTATTTT. V and J are TRBV5-4 and TRBJ2-3, with a weak D call TRBD2 (7 bases). V lost 4 bases and J lost 2, with 14 bases in between. The germline V gene encodes CDR1 SGHNT and CDR2 YYREEE (reference sequence). This CDR3 has 15 residues.

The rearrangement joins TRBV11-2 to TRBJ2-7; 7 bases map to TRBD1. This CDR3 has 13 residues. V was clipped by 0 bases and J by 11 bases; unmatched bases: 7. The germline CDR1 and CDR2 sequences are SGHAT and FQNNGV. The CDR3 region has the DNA TGTGCCAGCAGCTTAGATCCCGGGCAGGGGGAGTACTTC. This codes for CASSLDPGQGEYF.

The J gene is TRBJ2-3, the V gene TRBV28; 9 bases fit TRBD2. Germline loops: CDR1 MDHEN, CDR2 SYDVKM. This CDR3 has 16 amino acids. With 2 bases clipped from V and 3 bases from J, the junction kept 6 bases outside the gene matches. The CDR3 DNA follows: TGTGCCAGCAGTTTAGGGGCTAGCGGGGTGACAGATACGCAGTATTTT. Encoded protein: CASSLGASGVTDTQYF.

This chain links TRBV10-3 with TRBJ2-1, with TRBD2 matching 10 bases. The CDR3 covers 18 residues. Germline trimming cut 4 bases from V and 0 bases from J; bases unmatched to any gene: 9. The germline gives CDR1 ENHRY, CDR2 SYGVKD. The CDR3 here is CAISGGSGRGSSYNEQFF. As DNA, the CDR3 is TGTGCCATCAGTGGGGGCAGCGGGAGGGGAAGCTCCTACAATGAGCAGTTCTTC.

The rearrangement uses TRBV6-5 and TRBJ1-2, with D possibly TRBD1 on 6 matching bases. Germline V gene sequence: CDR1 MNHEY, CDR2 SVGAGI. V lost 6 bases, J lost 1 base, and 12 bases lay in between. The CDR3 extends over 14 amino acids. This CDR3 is CASSRDTVNYGYTF. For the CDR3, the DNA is TGTGCCAGCAGCCGGGACACTGTTAACTATGGCTACACCTTC.

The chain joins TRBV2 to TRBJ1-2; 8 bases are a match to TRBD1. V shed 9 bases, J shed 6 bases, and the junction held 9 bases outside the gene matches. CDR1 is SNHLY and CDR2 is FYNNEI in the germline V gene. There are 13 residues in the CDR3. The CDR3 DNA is TGTGCCAGTAGGTACCGACAGGGGAATGGCTACACCTTC. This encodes CASRYRQGNGYTF.

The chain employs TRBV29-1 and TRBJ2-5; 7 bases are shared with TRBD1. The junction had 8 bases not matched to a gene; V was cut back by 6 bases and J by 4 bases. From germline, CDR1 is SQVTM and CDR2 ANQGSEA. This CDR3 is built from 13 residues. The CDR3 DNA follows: TGCAGCGTCCGGGACAGAAGTCCAGAGACCCAGTACTTC. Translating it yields CSVRDRSPETQYF.